A selection of T cell receptor beta chains follows, all from one sample in a study of control samples from healthy donors and cancer patients. TCRdb's copy holds only in-frame clones and misses some; the assay was immunoSEQ multiplex PCR. The table records approximately 87,000 clones, about 88% of them present only once. The specimen was blood. The origin of the receptors is a woman in her forties or fifties in good health. Each CDR3 is given with its conserved first and last residue. A D gene is named only where the DNA matches it firmly. A row's size may be missing; if present it is once, few, many or a size class.

size	V	D	J	CDR3	DNA
NA	TRBV7-2	TRBD1	TRBJ2-5	CASSLAGGHETQYF	TGTGCCAGCAGCTTAGCAGGGGGCCACGAGACCCAGTACTTC
few	TRBV5-1	NA	TRBJ1-6	CASSVTGSVDSPLHF	TGCGCCAGCAGCGTCACAGGGTCCGTAGATTCACCCCTCCACTTT
NA	TRBV3-1/TRBV3-2	NA	TRBJ1-1	CASSQIGFEAFF	TGTGCCAGCAGCCAAATCGGGTTCGAAGCTTTCTTT
once	TRBV6-4	NA	TRBJ2-7	CAGPGGEQYF	TGTGCCGGACCTGGGGGCGAGCAGTACTTC
NA	TRBV4-2	TRBD2	TRBJ2-7	CASSQGGGLAGPAYEQYF	TGTGCCAGCAGCCAAGGGGGCGGACTAGCGGGGCCAGCCTACGAGCAGTACTTC
once	TRBV2	NA	TRBJ1-1	CASTIGQYTEAFF	TGTGCCAGCACCATAGGACAGTACACTGAAGCTTTCTTT
NA	TRBV11-3	TRBD1	TRBJ2-1	CASSFGTGFERTKDEQFF	TGTGCCAGCAGCTTTGGGACAGGGTTTGAGCGGACTAAAGATGAGCAGTTCTTC
NA	TRBV21-1	NA	TRBJ2-7	CAEGGAYEQYF	TGTGCGGAGGGGGGGGCCTACGAGCAGTACTTC
NA	TRBV19	NA	TRBJ1-4	CASSIDTTGNNEKLFF	TGTGCCAGTAGTATTGACACGACGGGGAACAATGAAAAACTGTTTTTT
once	TRBV7-2	NA	TRBJ2-5	CASSTFFGETQYF	TGTGCCAGCAGCACTTTTTTCGGCGAGACCCAGTACTTC
NA	TRBV6-2/TRBV6-3	TRBD1	TRBJ2-6	CASSEPGQGFSGANVLTF	TGTGCCAGCAGTGAGCCGGGACAGGGGTTCTCTGGGGCCAACGTCCTGACTTTC
NA	TRBV28	TRBD2	TRBJ2-1	CASSSSGTQQFF	TGTGCCAGCAGTTCTAGCGGGACGCAGCAGTTCTTC
NA	TRBV3-1/TRBV3-2	NA	TRBJ1-2	CASSQDRRSAHGYTF	TGTGCCAGCAGCCAAGATCGGCGGTCAGCTCACGGCTACACCTTC
NA	TRBV19	TRBD1	TRBJ1-3	CASGQGPYTIYF	TGTGCCAGCGGACAGGGTCCTTACACCATATATTTT
NA	TRBV7-9	NA	TRBJ2-5	CASSLGVASRREETQYF	TGTGCCAGCAGCTTAGGAGTAGCCTCGCGCCGGGAAGAGACCCAGTACTTC
NA	TRBV19	NA	TRBJ2-1	CASSLGGRGLHEQFF	TGTGCCAGTAGTCTGGGCGGTCGGGGGTTACATGAGCAGTTCTTC
NA	TRBV19	TRBD2	TRBJ2-7	CASSGLAETYEQYF	TGTGCCAGTAGTGGACTAGCGGAGACCTACGAGCAGTACTTC
NA	TRBV7-9	NA	TRBJ2-3	CASSPRGQRSTDTQYF	TGTGCCAGCAGCCCAAGAGGACAGCGAAGCACAGATACGCAGTATTTT
NA	TRBV5-4	TRBD1	TRBJ1-1	CASSVGQGVTEAFF	TGTGCCAGCAGTGTGGGACAGGGAGTCACTGAAGCTTTCTTT
NA	TRBV5-8	NA	TRBJ1-6	CASSLGSFNSPLHF	TGTGCCAGCAGCTTGGGCAGCTTTAATTCACCCCTCCACTTT
NA	TRBV11-3	NA	TRBJ1-6	CASSRATGGLGRSPLHF	TGTGCCAGCAGCCGGGCAACGGGGGGCCTTGGTCGTTCACCCCTCCACTTT
once	TRBV25-1	TRBD2	TRBJ2-3	CASSAYTAGASDTQYF	TGTGCCAGCAGTGCGTATACAGCGGGGGCCTCAGATACGCAGTATTTT
NA	TRBV29-1	NA	TRBJ1-4	CSVGRDEKLFF	TGCAGCGTTGGGAGGGATGAAAAACTGTTTTTT
NA	TRBV15	NA	TRBJ1-5	CATSSLSNQPQHF	TGTGCCACCAGCAGTCTTAGCAATCAGCCCCAGCATTTT
NA	TRBV5-6	NA	TRBJ1-4	CASSLGTRWIDEKLFF	TGTGCCAGCAGCTTAGGTACCCGGTGGATTGATGAAAAACTGTTTTTT
NA	TRBV5-3	NA	TRBJ2-7	CARSPEDHYEQYF	TGTGCCAGAAGCCCAGAGGACCACTACGAGCAGTACTTC
NA	TRBV28	NA	TRBJ1-6	CASRETGPENSPLHF	TGTGCCAGCAGAGAAACAGGGCCGGAGAATTCACCCCTCCACTTT
once	TRBV12-3/TRBV12-4	NA	TRBJ2-1	CASSLDNEQFF	TGTGCCAGCAGTTTAGACAATGAGCAGTTCTTC
once	TRBV4-2	NA	TRBJ2-7	CASSQERGYEQYF	TGTGCCAGCAGCCAAGAGAGAGGGTACGAGCAGTACTTC